This T cell receptor (beta chain) was sequenced in a study of cytomegalovirus exposure and HLA in healthy donors. Study context: The 120 validation repertoires used the same platform as the 600 to 750 first-cohort repertoires (as reported by a later analysis).

Study outcomes and limitations: Generally TCR sequences proved uncommon, though certain public TCRs appeared in numerous donors.

V shed 0 bases and J shed 8 bases, with 16 bases lying between them. Germline assignment: CDR1 WNHNN and CDR2 SYGVQD (reference sequence). The CDR3 spans 15 residues. The assay was immunoSEQ multiplex PCR, and TCRdb's table has in-frame clones only and misses some. The sample includes 100,000 or so clones, 85% to 90% of them seen just once. Details on this clone: What it recognizes is unknown.

It was the approximately 120-subject validation cohort, separate from the roughly 700-subject first cohort, to which the donors belonged. The chain employs TRBV10-1 and TRBJ1-2, with D possibly matching TRBD1 (5 bases). The clonotype was recovered from a woman aged 18-29 years in good health and CMV-seropositive. Sequencing input: PBMCs. The CDR3 DNA reads TGCGCCAGCAGTGAGTCGACAGAGAGTTGGCGCGGCTACACCTTC. Translating it yields CASSESTESWRGYTF.